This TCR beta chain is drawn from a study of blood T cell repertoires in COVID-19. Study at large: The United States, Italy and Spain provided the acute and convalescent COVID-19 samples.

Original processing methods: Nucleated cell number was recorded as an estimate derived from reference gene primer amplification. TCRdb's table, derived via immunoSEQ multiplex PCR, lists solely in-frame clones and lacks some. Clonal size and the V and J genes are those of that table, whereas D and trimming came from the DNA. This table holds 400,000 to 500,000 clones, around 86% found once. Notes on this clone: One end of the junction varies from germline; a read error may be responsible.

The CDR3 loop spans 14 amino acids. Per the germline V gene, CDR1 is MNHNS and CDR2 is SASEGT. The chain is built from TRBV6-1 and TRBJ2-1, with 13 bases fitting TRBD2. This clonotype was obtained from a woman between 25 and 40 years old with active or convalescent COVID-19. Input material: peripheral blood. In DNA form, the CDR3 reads TGTGCCAGCAGTGAAGGACTAGCGGGGGGCCCCCCGGTCTTC. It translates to CASSEGLAGGPPVF.